These T cell receptor beta chains were read from a single sample in a study of shared clonotypes between healthy human individuals. Profiling relied on immunoSEQ multiplex PCR, and the TCRdb table lists in-frame clones only, not all of them. The table records about 800,000 clones, 90% to 98% of them present only once. Sequenced material: naive CD8+ T cells sorted from blood. The receptors derive from a man under 40 in good health. CDR3s include the opening cysteine and the closing phenylalanine or tryptophan. The D gene is left open where the match is weak. Part of the rows lack a size; the others show once, few, many or a class for expanded clones.

d_gene: .; j_gene: TRBJ2-7; v_gene: TRBV27; abundance: .; CDR3aa: CASSGDPYEQYF; CDR3nt: TGTGCCAGTTCTGGCGACCCCTACGAGCAGTACTTC
d_gene: TRBD1; j_gene: TRBJ2-1; v_gene: TRBV15; abundance: .; CDR3aa: CATSGQGNNEQFF; CDR3nt: TGTGCCACCAGCGGACAGGGGAACAATGAGCAGTTCTTC
d_gene: .; j_gene: TRBJ1-1; v_gene: TRBV28; abundance: .; CDR3aa: CASSFYQDRWDEAFF; CDR3nt: TGTGCCAGCAGTTTCTATCAGGACCGGTGGGATGAAGCTTTCTTT
d_gene: .; j_gene: TRBJ2-7; v_gene: TRBV10-1; abundance: .; CDR3aa: CAGLPLESDRYEQYF; CDR3nt: TGCGCCGGTCTCCCACTAGAGAGCGACCGTTACGAGCAGTACTTC
d_gene: .; j_gene: TRBJ1-2; v_gene: TRBV10-3; abundance: .; CDR3aa: CAISESADPLGYGYTF; CDR3nt: TGTGCCATCAGTGAGTCGGCAGACCCTTTGGGATATGGCTACACCTTC
d_gene: .; j_gene: TRBJ2-7; v_gene: TRBV7-9; abundance: .; CDR3aa: CASSLYGSTYEQYF; CDR3nt: TGTGCCAGCAGCTTATACGGCAGTACCTACGAGCAGTACTTC
d_gene: .; j_gene: TRBJ1-1; v_gene: TRBV21-1; abundance: .; CDR3aa: CASSAGTGGRNTEAFF; CDR3nt: TGTGCCAGCAGCGCTGGGACAGGGGGCAGGAACACTGAAGCTTTCTTT
d_gene: .; j_gene: TRBJ2-7; v_gene: TRBV4-1; abundance: .; CDR3aa: CASSQDTYEQYF; CDR3nt: TGCGCCAGCAGCCAAGACACCTACGAGCAGTACTTC
d_gene: .; j_gene: TRBJ2-7; v_gene: TRBV2; abundance: .; CDR3aa: CASLGGRVLHEQYF; CDR3nt: TGTGCCAGCCTCGGGGGAAGGGTCCTCCACGAGCAGTACTTC
d_gene: .; j_gene: TRBJ2-1; v_gene: TRBV11-2; abundance: .; CDR3aa: CASSLWGGGVNNEQFF; CDR3nt: TGTGCCAGCAGTTTATGGGGAGGGGGTGTTAACAATGAGCAGTTCTTC
d_gene: TRBD2; j_gene: TRBJ2-7; v_gene: TRBV5-1; abundance: .; CDR3aa: CASSWTSGYEQYF; CDR3nt: TGCGCCAGCAGCTGGACTAGCGGCTACGAGCAGTACTTC
d_gene: TRBD1; j_gene: TRBJ2-1; v_gene: TRBV7-9; abundance: .; CDR3aa: CASSIANRGRLGGLREQFF; CDR3nt: TGTGCCAGCAGCATAGCAAATAGGGGCCGGCTAGGGGGCTTACGGGAGCAGTTCTTC
d_gene: TRBD1; j_gene: TRBJ2-4; v_gene: TRBV18; abundance: .; CDR3aa: CASSPGTGAAGTKNIQYF; CDR3nt: TGTGCCAGCTCACCCGGGACAGGGGCCGCCGGAACCAAAAACATTCAGTACTTC
d_gene: TRBD2; j_gene: TRBJ2-5; v_gene: TRBV27; abundance: .; CDR3aa: CASTREGLAETQYF; CDR3nt: TGTGCCAGCACCCGAGAAGGACTAGCCGAGACCCAGTACTTC
d_gene: TRBD1; j_gene: TRBJ2-7; v_gene: TRBV27; abundance: .; CDR3aa: CASSFGTYTGGYEQYF; CDR3nt: TGTGCCAGCAGTTTCGGGACATATACAGGGGGCTACGAGCAGTACTTC
d_gene: .; j_gene: TRBJ2-7; v_gene: TRBV28; abundance: .; CDR3aa: CASSSPPAASRGEQYF; CDR3nt: TGTGCCAGCAGTTCCCCCCCAGCAGCGTCGAGGGGCGAGCAGTACTTC
d_gene: TRBD2; j_gene: TRBJ2-5; v_gene: TRBV9; abundance: .; CDR3aa: CASSVAGQGTRETQYF; CDR3nt: TGTGCCAGCAGCGTAGCTGGGCAGGGGACTAGGGAGACCCAGTACTTC
d_gene: .; j_gene: TRBJ2-3; v_gene: TRBV18; abundance: .; CDR3aa: CASSPRLEDDRNF; CDR3nt: TGTGCCAGCTCACCAAGGTTGGAGGACGATCGGAATTTT
d_gene: TRBD2; j_gene: TRBJ2-3; v_gene: TRBV29-1; abundance: .; CDR3aa: CSVEDLAGDPTSTDTQYF; CDR3nt: TGCAGCGTTGAAGATCTAGCGGGCGATCCAACTAGCACAGATACGCAGTATTTT
d_gene: .; j_gene: TRBJ2-7; v_gene: TRBV28; abundance: .; CDR3aa: CASSNTYEQYF; CDR3nt: TGTGCCAGCAGCAATACCTACGAGCAGTACTTC
d_gene: .; j_gene: TRBJ2-1; v_gene: TRBV5-6; abundance: .; CDR3aa: CASSLEALNNEQFF; CDR3nt: TGTGCCAGCAGCTTGGAGGCTTTAAACAATGAGCAGTTCTTC
d_gene: TRBD2; j_gene: TRBJ2-3; v_gene: TRBV5-1; abundance: .; CDR3aa: CASSLSGSSADTQYF; CDR3nt: TGCGCCAGCAGCTTGAGCGGGAGTAGTGCAGATACGCAGTATTTT
d_gene: .; j_gene: TRBJ2-7; v_gene: TRBV29-1; abundance: .; CDR3aa: CSVEYGDYEQYF; CDR3nt: TGCAGCGTTGAATACGGCGACTACGAGCAGTACTTC
d_gene: TRBD2; j_gene: TRBJ2-7; v_gene: TRBV28; abundance: .; CDR3aa: CASMGLADYEQYF; CDR3nt: TGTGCCAGCATGGGACTAGCGGATTACGAGCAGTACTTC
d_gene: TRBD1; j_gene: TRBJ2-7; v_gene: TRBV4-3; abundance: once; CDR3aa: CASSQDSGTGAYEQYF; CDR3nt: TGCGCCAGCAGCCAAGATAGCGGGACAGGGGCCTACGAGCAGTACTTC
d_gene: .; j_gene: TRBJ1-1; v_gene: TRBV14; abundance: .; CDR3aa: CASSPEGGWGNTEAFF; CDR3nt: TGTGCCAGCAGCCCGGAGGGGGGCTGGGGGAACACTGAAGCTTTCTTT
d_gene: TRBD1; j_gene: TRBJ2-7; v_gene: TRBV5-5; abundance: .; CDR3aa: CASSLDGTGAFEQYF; CDR3nt: TGTGCCAGCAGCTTGGATGGGACAGGGGCCTTCGAGCAGTACTTC
d_gene: TRBD2; j_gene: TRBJ2-3; v_gene: TRBV6-6; abundance: .; CDR3aa: CASSYSAGGSTDTQYF; CDR3nt: TGTGCCAGCAGTTACTCCGCGGGAGGGAGCACAGATACGCAGTATTTT
d_gene: TRBD2; j_gene: TRBJ2-5; v_gene: TRBV27; abundance: .; CDR3aa: CASSFSGRFQETQYF; CDR3nt: TGTGCCAGCAGTTTTAGCGGGAGGTTCCAAGAGACCCAGTACTTC
d_gene: .; j_gene: TRBJ2-1; v_gene: TRBV5-1; abundance: .; CDR3aa: CASSGNGNEQFF; CDR3nt: TGCGCCAGCAGCGGAAACGGCAATGAGCAGTTCTTC
d_gene: TRBD1; j_gene: TRBJ1-4; v_gene: TRBV15; abundance: .; CDR3aa: CATSRVQGATNEKLFF; CDR3nt: TGTGCCACCAGCAGAGTACAGGGGGCGACTAATGAAAAACTGTTTTTT
d_gene: .; j_gene: TRBJ2-7; v_gene: TRBV27; abundance: .; CDR3aa: CASSWKGLGSYEQYF; CDR3nt: TGTGCCAGCAGTTGGAAGGGGTTAGGCTCCTACGAGCAGTACTTC
d_gene: TRBD1; j_gene: TRBJ1-3; v_gene: TRBV9; abundance: .; CDR3aa: CASSTRQGGSGNTIYF; CDR3nt: TGTGCCAGCAGCACCCGACAGGGGGGTTCTGGAAACACCATATATTTT
d_gene: TRBD1; j_gene: TRBJ2-5; v_gene: TRBV28; abundance: once; CDR3aa: CASSFFGPYRGQETQYF; CDR3nt: TGTGCCAGCAGTTTCTTTGGACCCTACAGGGGACAAGAGACCCAGTACTTC
d_gene: .; j_gene: TRBJ2-7; v_gene: TRBV27; abundance: .; CDR3aa: CASSLSWGRLEYEQYF; CDR3nt: TGTGCCAGCAGTTTATCATGGGGACGTCTCGAATACGAGCAGTACTTC
d_gene: TRBD2; j_gene: TRBJ2-7; v_gene: TRBV7-6; abundance: .; CDR3aa: CASSLGAQRGTYEQYF; CDR3nt: TGTGCCAGCAGCTTAGGGGCCCAGCGGGGGACCTACGAGCAGTACTTC
d_gene: TRBD2; j_gene: TRBJ2-3; v_gene: TRBV7-9; abundance: .; CDR3aa: CASSLATSGTTDTQYF; CDR3nt: TGTGCCAGCAGCTTAGCTACTAGCGGGACCACAGATACGCAGTATTTT
d_gene: TRBD2; j_gene: TRBJ2-7; v_gene: TRBV27; abundance: .; CDR3aa: CASSPGLAGNYEQYF; CDR3nt: TGTGCCAGCAGTCCAGGACTAGCGGGAAACTACGAGCAGTACTTC
d_gene: .; j_gene: TRBJ1-4; v_gene: TRBV27; abundance: .; CDR3aa: CASSLSPDRSATNEKLFF; CDR3nt: TGTGCCAGCAGTTTATCCCCGGACAGATCTGCAACTAATGAAAAACTGTTTTTT
d_gene: .; j_gene: TRBJ2-4; v_gene: TRBV5-4; abundance: .; CDR3aa: CASSMAEHGLAKNIQYF; CDR3nt: TGTGCCAGCAGCATGGCCGAACATGGACTAGCCAAAAACATTCAGTACTTC
d_gene: .; j_gene: TRBJ2-5; v_gene: TRBV14; abundance: .; CDR3aa: CASSRTPKETQYF; CDR3nt: TGTGCCAGCAGCCGAACACCAAAAGAGACCCAGTACTTC
d_gene: .; j_gene: TRBJ2-5; v_gene: TRBV12-5; abundance: .; CDR3aa: CASGFSGETQYF; CDR3nt: TGTGCTAGTGGTTTTTCTGGGGAGACCCAGTACTTC
d_gene: TRBD1; j_gene: TRBJ1-1; v_gene: TRBV4-1; abundance: .; CDR3aa: CASRLKTGSMNTEAFF; CDR3nt: TGCGCCAGCAGACTAAAGACAGGGAGCATGAACACTGAAGCTTTCTTT
d_gene: .; j_gene: TRBJ2-7; v_gene: TRBV27; abundance: once; CDR3aa: CASSLKGLIDEQYF; CDR3nt: TGTGCCAGCAGTTTAAAGGGGTTGATCGACGAGCAGTACTTC
d_gene: TRBD2; j_gene: TRBJ2-5; v_gene: TRBV6-6; abundance: .; CDR3aa: CASSYLAGGQETQYF; CDR3nt: TGTGCCAGCAGTTACCTAGCGGGGGGACAAGAGACCCAGTACTTC
d_gene: TRBD1; j_gene: TRBJ2-7; v_gene: TRBV27; abundance: .; CDR3aa: CASSSTGSSYEQYF; CDR3nt: TGTGCCAGCAGTTCGACAGGGAGCAGCTACGAGCAGTACTTC
d_gene: .; j_gene: TRBJ1-4; v_gene: TRBV28; abundance: .; CDR3aa: CASSLGTTTNEKLFF; CDR3nt: TGTGCCAGCAGTCTCGGGACCACAACTAATGAAAAACTGTTTTTT
d_gene: TRBD2; j_gene: TRBJ2-3; v_gene: TRBV4-1; abundance: .; CDR3aa: CASSRLREGTDTQYF; CDR3nt: TGCGCCAGCAGCCGGCTTCGGGAGGGCACAGATACGCAGTATTTT
d_gene: .; j_gene: TRBJ2-3; v_gene: TRBV6-1; abundance: .; CDR3aa: CASSEAAGLGDTQYF; CDR3nt: TGTGCCAGCAGTGAAGCGGCAGGGTTAGGAGATACGCAGTATTTT
d_gene: TRBD2; j_gene: TRBJ2-7; v_gene: TRBV7-9; abundance: .; CDR3aa: CASSLKGSSGRSYEQYF; CDR3nt: TGTGCCAGCAGCTTAAAGGGCAGTAGCGGGCGGTCCTACGAGCAGTACTTC